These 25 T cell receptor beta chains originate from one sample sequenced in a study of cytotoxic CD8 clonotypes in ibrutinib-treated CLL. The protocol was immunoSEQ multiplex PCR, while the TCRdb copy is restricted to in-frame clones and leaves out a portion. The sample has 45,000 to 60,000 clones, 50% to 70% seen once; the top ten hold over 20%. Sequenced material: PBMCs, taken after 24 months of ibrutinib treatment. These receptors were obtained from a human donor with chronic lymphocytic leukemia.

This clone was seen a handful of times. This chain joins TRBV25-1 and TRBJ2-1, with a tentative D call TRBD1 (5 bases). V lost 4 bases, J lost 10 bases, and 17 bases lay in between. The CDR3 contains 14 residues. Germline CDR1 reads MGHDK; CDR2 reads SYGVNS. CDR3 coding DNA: TGTGCCAGCAGTGGGTTTTTTCAGGGCGGAGAGCAGTTCTTC. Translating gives CASSGFFQGGEQFF.

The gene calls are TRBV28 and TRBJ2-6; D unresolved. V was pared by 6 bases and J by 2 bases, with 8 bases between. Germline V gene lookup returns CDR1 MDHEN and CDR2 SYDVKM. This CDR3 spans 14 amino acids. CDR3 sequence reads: CASSLGPGANVLTF. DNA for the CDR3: TGTGCCAGCAGCCTAGGCCCTGGGGCCAACGTCCTGACTTTC.

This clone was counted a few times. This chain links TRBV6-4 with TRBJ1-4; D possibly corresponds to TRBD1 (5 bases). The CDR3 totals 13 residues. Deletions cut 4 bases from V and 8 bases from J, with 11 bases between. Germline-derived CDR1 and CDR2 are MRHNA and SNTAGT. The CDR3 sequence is CASSVRAGEKLFF. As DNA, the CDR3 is TGTGCCAGCAGTGTCAGGGCAGGGGAAAAACTGTTTTTT.

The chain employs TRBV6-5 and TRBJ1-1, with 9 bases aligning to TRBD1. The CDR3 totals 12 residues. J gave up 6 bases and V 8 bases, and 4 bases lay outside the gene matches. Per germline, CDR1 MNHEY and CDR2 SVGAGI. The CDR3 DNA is TGTGCCAGCGGCAGACAGGGGGCTGAAGCTTTCTTT. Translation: CASGRQGAEAFF.

CDR3 amino acids: CASSYDGSSYNEQFF. The DNA for the CDR3 is TGTGCCAGCAGTTACGACGGCAGCTCCTACAATGAGCAGTTCTTC. This chain joins TRBV6-5 and TRBJ2-1; D gene ambiguous. The CDR3 has 15 residues. Germline V gives CDR1 MNHEY, CDR2 SVGAGI. V was pared by 2 bases and J by 0 bases, with 8 bases between.

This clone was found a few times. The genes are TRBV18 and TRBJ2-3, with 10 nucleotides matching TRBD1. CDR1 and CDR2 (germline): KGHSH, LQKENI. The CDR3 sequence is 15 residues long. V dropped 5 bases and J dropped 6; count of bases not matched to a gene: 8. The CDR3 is CASSVLGQGMDTQYF. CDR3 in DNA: TGTGCCAGCTCAGTTTTGGGACAGGGGATGGATACGCAGTATTTT. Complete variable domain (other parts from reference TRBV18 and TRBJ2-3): NAGVMQNPRHLVRRRGQEARLRCSPMKGHSHVYWYRQLPEEGLKFMVYLQKENIIDESGMPKERFSAEFPKEGPSILRIQQVVRGDSAAYFCASSVLGQGMDTQYFGPGTRLTVL.

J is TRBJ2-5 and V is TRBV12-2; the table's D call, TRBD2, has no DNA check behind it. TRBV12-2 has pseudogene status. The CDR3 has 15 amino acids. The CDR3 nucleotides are TGTGCAAGTCGCTGTTCAGAAGACGCGGTGGAGACCCAGTACTTC. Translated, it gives CASRCSEDAVETQYF.

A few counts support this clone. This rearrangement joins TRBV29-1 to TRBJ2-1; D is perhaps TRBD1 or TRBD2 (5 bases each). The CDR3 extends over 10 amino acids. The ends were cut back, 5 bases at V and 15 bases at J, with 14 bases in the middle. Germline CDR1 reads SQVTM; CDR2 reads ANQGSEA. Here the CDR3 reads CSVRGTGRFF. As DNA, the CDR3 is TGCAGCGTTAGGGGCACGGGGCGGTTCTTC.

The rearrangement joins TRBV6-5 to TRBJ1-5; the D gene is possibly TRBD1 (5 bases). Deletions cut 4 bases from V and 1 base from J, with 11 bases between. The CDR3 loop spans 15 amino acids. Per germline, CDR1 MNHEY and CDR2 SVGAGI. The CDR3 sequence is CASSSGLLSNQPQHF. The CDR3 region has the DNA TGTGCCAGCAGTTCAGGGTTATTGAGCAATCAGCCCCAGCATTTT.

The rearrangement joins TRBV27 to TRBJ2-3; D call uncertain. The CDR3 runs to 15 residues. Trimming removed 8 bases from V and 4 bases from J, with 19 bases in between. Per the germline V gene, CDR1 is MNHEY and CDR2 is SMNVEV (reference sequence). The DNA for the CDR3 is TGTGCCAGCGCGGTTGGCCTAACCCTCCCAGATACGCAGTATTTT. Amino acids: CASAVGLTLPDTQYF.

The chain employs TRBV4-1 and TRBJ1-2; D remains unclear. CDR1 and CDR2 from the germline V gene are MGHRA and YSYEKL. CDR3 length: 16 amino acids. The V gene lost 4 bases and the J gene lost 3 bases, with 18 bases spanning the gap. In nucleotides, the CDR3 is TGCGCCAGCAGCCTTCCGGGAGCAAATACTCACTATGGCTACACCTTC. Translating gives CASSLPGANTHYGYTF.

Here the CDR3 DNA reads TGCGCCAGCAGCTCCACCGGACTAGCGGGAGCCTACAATGAGCAGTTCTTC. This codes for CASSSTGLAGAYNEQFF. V usage is TRBV5-1 and J usage is TRBJ2-1; 13 nucleotides match TRBD2. CDR1 is SGHRS, CDR2 YFSETQ, per germline. V lost 3 bases to trimming and J lost 2 bases; unmatched junction nucleotides: 5. The CDR3 contains 17 residues.

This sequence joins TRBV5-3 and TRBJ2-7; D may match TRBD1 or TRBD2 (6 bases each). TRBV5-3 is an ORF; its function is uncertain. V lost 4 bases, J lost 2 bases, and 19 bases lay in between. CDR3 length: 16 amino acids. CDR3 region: CARSPNTTGGPYEQYF. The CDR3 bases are TGTGCCAGAAGCCCTAATACGACAGGAGGGCCCTACGAGCAGTACTTC.

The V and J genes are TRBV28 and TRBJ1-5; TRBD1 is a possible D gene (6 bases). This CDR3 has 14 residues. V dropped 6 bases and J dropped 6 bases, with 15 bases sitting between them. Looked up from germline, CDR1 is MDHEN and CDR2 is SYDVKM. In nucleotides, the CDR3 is TGTGCCAGCAGGGAGACAGGTTCGATTCAGCCCCAGCATTTT. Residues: CASRETGSIQPQHF.

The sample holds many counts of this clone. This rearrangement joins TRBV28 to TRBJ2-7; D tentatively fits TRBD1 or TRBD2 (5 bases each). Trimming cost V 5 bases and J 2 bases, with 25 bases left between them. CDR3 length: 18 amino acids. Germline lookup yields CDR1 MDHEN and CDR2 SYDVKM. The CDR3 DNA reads TGTGCCAGCAGTGCTATCGCTTTCGTGTCGGGACCTCCCTACGAGCAGTACTTC. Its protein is CASSAIAFVSGPPYEQYF.

The CDR3, as DNA: TGTGCCAGCAGCTTAAACTTTCGTAGTCCGGGAGGCTACACCTTC. Its translation: CASSLNFRSPGGYTF. The chain links TRBV11-2 to TRBJ1-2; D is ambiguous. The V end was cut by 2 bases, the J end by 8 bases, with 18 bases between. This CDR3 is built from 15 residues. CDR1 and CDR2 from the germline V gene are SGHAT and FQNNGV.

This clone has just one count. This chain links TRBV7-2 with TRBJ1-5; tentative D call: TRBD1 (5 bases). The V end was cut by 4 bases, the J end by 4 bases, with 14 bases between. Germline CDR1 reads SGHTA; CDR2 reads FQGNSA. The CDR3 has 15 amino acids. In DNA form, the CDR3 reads TGTGCCAGCAGCTCTATTTGGGACCTAAATCAGCCCCAGCATTTT. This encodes CASSSIWDLNQPQHF.

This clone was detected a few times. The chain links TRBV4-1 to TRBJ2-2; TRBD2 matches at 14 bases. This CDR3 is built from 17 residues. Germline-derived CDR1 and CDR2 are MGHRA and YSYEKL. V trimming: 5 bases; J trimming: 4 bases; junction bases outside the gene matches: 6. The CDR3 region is CASSGPGLAGVTGELFF. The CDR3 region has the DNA TGCGCCAGCAGCGGGCCGGGACTAGCGGGAGTCACCGGGGAGCTGTTTTTT.

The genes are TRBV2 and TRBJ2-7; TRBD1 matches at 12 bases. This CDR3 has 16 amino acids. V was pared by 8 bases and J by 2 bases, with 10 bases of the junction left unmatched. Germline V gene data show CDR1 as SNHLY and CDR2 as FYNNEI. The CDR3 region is CASFRDRGRTPYEQYV. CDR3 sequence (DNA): TGTGCCAGCTTCCGGGACAGGGGGCGCACCCCCTACGAGCAGTACGTC.

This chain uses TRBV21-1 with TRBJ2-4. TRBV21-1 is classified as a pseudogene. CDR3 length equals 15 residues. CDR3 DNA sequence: TGTGCCAGCGGTTATTCCGGGCCAAAAAAAAACATTCAGTACTTC. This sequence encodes CASGYSGPKKNIQYF.

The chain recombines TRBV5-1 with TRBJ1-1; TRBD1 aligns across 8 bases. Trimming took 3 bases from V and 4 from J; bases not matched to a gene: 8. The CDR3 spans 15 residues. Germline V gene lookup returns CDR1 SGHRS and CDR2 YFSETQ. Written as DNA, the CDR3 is TGCGCCAGCAGCTCTGGACAGGGATCGGGCACTGAAGCTTTCTTT. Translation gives CASSSGQGSGTEAFF.

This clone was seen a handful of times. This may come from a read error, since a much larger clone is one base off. CDR3 amino acids: CASSFWGNTEAFF. The CDR3 nucleotides read TGTGCCAGCAGCTTTTGGGGGAACACTGAAGCTTTCTTT. The rearrangement joins TRBV7-2 to TRBJ1-1, with D uncertain. The CDR3 contains 13 residues. CDR1 and CDR2 (germline): SGHTA, FQGNSA. Trimming took off 3 bases at V and 1 base at J, with 6 bases between the two ends.

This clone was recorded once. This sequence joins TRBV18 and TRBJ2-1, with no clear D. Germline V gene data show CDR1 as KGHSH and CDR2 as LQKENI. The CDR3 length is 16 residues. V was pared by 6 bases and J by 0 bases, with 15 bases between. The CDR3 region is CASSYLGTSSYNEQFF. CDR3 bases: TGTGCCAGCTCCTATTTGGGTACCAGCTCCTACAATGAGCAGTTCTTC.

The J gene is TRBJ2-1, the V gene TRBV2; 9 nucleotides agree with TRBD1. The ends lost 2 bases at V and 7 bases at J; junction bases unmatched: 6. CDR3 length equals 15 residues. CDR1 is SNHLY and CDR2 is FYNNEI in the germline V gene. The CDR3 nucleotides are TGTGCCAGCAGTGAACAACCGGGACAGGGTAATGAGCAGTTCTTC. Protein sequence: CASSEQPGQGNEQFF. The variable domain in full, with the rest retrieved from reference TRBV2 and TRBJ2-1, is EPEVTQTPSHQVTQMGQEVILRCVPISNHLYFYWYRQILGQKVEFLVSFYNNEISEKSEIFDDQFSVERPDGSNFTLKIRSTKLEDSAMYFCASSEQPGQGNEQFFGPGTRLTVL.

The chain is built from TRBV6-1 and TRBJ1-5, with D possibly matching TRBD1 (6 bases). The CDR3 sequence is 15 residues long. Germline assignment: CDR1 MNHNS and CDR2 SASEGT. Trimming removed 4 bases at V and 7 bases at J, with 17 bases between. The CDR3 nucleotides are TGTGCCAGCAGTGGGTCGGCGGGGGCCAACCAGCCCCAGCATTTT. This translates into CASSGSAGANQPQHF.